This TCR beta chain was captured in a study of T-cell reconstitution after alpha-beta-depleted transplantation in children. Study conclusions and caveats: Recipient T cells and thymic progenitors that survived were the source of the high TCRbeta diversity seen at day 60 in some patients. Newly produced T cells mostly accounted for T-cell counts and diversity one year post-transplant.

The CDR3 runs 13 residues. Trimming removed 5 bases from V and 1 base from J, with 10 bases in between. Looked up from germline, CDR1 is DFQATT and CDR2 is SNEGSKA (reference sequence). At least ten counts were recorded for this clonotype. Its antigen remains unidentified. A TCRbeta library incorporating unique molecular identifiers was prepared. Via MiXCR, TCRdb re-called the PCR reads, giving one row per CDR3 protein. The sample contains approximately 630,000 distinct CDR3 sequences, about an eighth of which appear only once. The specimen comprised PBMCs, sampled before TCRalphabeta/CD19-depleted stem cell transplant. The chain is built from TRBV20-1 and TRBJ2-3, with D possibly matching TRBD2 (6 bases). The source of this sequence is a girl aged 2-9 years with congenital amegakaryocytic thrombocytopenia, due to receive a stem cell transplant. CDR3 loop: CSAHGSGTDTQYF. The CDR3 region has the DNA TGCAGTGCTCACGGGAGTGGCACAGATACGCAGTATTTT.